One and the same sample provided the 18 T cell receptor beta chains below, sequenced in a study of blood T cells in healthy people across ages. Primed by a sample-barcoded 5' primer and a J-beta primer mix, a second PCR proceeded for about 7 to 11 cycles. Via MiXCR, TCRdb re-called the 5' RACE reads, giving one row per CDR3 protein. The repertoire holds about 1.8 million distinct CDR3 sequences, with approximately 50% as singletons. Material for sequencing was blood. These receptors came from a woman aged 40-49 years in good health.

The chain couples TRBV7-8 to TRBJ2-5; TRBD2 aligns across 8 bases. Germline V gene sequence: CDR1 SGHVS, CDR2 FQNEAQ. This CDR3 contains 14 residues. V gave up 4 bases and J gave up 6 bases; unmatched junction bases: 7. DNA for the CDR3: TGTGCCAGCAGCTACGCGGCGGGGGGAAAGACCCAGTACTTC. Protein: CASSYAAGGKTQYF.

J is TRBJ2-1 and V is TRBV9; 9 bases fit TRBD2. The CDR3 runs 16 residues. The germline gives CDR1 SGDLS, CDR2 YYNGEE. The junction had 11 bases not matched to a gene; V was cut back by 0 bases and J by 10 bases. The DNA of the CDR3 is TGTGCCAGCAGCGTAGGCCATAGCGGGGGCCCAAGAGAGCAGTTCTTC. Protein product: CASSVGHSGGPREQFF.

The V and J genes are TRBV12-5 and TRBJ2-4, with 10 bases matching TRBD1. With 4 bases clipped from V and 9 bases from J, the junction kept 6 bases outside the gene matches. The germline CDR1 and CDR2 sequences are LGHNT and FRNRAP. The CDR3 loop spans 14 amino acids. CDR3 protein: CASGSGTGEGIQYF. The DNA of the CDR3 is TGTGCTAGTGGTTCCGGGACAGGGGAAGGCATTCAGTACTTC.

V usage is TRBV20-1 and J usage is TRBJ2-3, with TRBD2 matching 9 bases. The CDR3 length is 16 residues. The germline CDR1 and CDR2 sequences are DFQATT and SNEGSKA (reference sequence). Unmatched junction bases numbered 12, after V lost 6 bases and J lost 2 bases. The CDR3 protein is CSASDLAGTNTDTQYF. CDR3 nucleotides: TGCAGTGCCTCCGACCTAGCGGGGACGAACACAGATACGCAGTATTTT.

This chain connects TRBV20-1 to TRBJ2-1; D is unclear. The CDR3 length is 15 residues. The ends were cut back, 0 bases at V and 8 bases at J, with 17 bases in the middle. CDR1 and CDR2 from the germline V gene are DFQATT and SNEGSKA (reference sequence). This CDR3 is CSARDEDLGTHEQFF. CDR3 sequence (DNA): TGCAGTGCTAGAGATGAGGATTTGGGAACTCATGAGCAGTTCTTC.

The chain couples TRBV25-1 to TRBJ2-7, with D possibly matching TRBD1 (6 bases). This CDR3 has 14 amino acids. Germline V gives CDR1 MGHDK, CDR2 SYGVNS. Trimming stripped 4 bases from V and 10 bases from J, with 20 bases between. The DNA for the CDR3 is TGTGCCAGCAGTGCGCCCGGACAGCTGGAGGCCCAGTACTTC. Protein product: CASSAPGQLEAQYF.

The V call is TRBV20-1, the J call TRBJ2-5; 9 bases are a match to TRBD2. V lost 2 bases, J lost 2 bases, and 6 bases stayed unmatched. The CDR3 spans 15 residues. CDR1 is DFQATT and CDR2 is SNEGSKA in the germline V gene (reference sequence). The CDR3 bases are TGCAGTGCTAGATCCCGACTAGCGGTTCAAGAGACCCAGTACTTC. This translates into CSARSRLAVQETQYF.

The J gene is TRBJ1-2, the V gene TRBV28; TRBD1 might be the D (6 bases). Trimming took off 6 bases at V and 5 bases at J, with 16 bases between the two ends. Germline assignment: CDR1 MDHEN and CDR2 SYDVKM. The CDR3 has 14 amino acids. The CDR3, as DNA: TGTGCCAGCAGAGAGCACAGGGTGCAGTATGGCTACACCTTC. It codes for CASREHRVQYGYTF.

J is TRBJ1-2 and V is TRBV6-5, with D possibly matching TRBD1 (6 bases). The CDR3 loop spans 15 amino acids. V dropped 6 bases and J dropped 0 bases, with 14 bases sitting between them. Germline V gene lookup returns CDR1 MNHEY and CDR2 SVGAGI. In DNA form, the CDR3 reads TGTGCCAGCAGCACCCCGACAGGTTCTAACTATGGCTACACCTTC. This sequence encodes CASSTPTGSNYGYTF.

The chain recombines TRBV5-1 with TRBJ2-3, with D tentatively TRBD2 (6 bases). The CDR3 contains 16 residues. Germline CDR1 SGHRS, CDR2 YFSETQ. V was trimmed by 0 bases and J by 4 bases, leaving 15 bases between them. The CDR3, as DNA: TGCGCCAGCAGCTTGGTAGCTGGCGGGGCGGCAGATACGCAGTATTTT. It is translated as CASSLVAGGAADTQYF. The whole variable domain, filled in from reference TRBV5-1 and TRBJ2-3, reads KAGVTQTPRYLIKTRGQQVTLSCSPISGHRSVSWYQQTPGQGLQFLFEYFSETQRNKGNFPGRFSGRQFSNSRSEMNVSTLELGDSALYLCASSLVAGGAADTQYFGPGTRLTVL.

This clonotype was detected a few times. The V call is TRBV3-1, the J call TRBJ1-2; possibly TRBD1 for D (6 bases). The CDR3 runs to 13 residues. Between the trimmed V and J ends, which lost 2 bases and 11 bases, there was a span of 15 bases. Per the germline V gene, CDR1 is LGHDT and CDR2 is YNNKEL (reference sequence). CDR3 protein: CASSQLGQPWYTF. CDR3 nucleotides: TGTGCCAGCAGCCAACTCGGACAGCCCTGGTACACCTTC.

Here the CDR3 reads CASSFALQETQYF. In DNA, the CDR3 is TGTGCCAGCAGTTTCGCCCTCCAAGAGACCCAGTACTTC. The chain recombines TRBV27 with TRBJ2-5; D gene ambiguous. CDR1 is MNHEY and CDR2 is SMNVEV in the germline V gene (reference sequence). The CDR3 runs 13 residues. V shed 3 bases and J shed 1 base, with 6 bases lying between them.

V usage is TRBV5-5 and J usage is TRBJ2-5; 14 bases line up with TRBD2. CDR3 length: 15 amino acids. Germline V lookup: CDR1 SGHKS, CDR2 YYEKEE (reference sequence). J lost 1 base, V lost 5 bases, and 1 base had no gene match. In nucleotides, the CDR3 is TGTGCCAGCAGGGGACTAGCGGGGGCCCAAGAGACCCAGTACTTC. Its translation: CASRGLAGAQETQYF.

The chain is built from TRBV18 and TRBJ2-4; D is undetermined. The CDR3 covers 16 residues. V lost 6 bases and J lost 6, with 21 bases in between. Germline V CDR1 and CDR2: KGHSH, LQKENI. CDR3 nucleotide sequence: TGTGCCAGCTCCACTCAAAAAGGGTCTAATGGAAACATTCAGTACTTC. Its translation: CASSTQKGSNGNIQYF.

This clonotype was seen only a few times. The genes are TRBV7-2 and TRBJ1-2; no definite D call. Germline CDR1 is SGHTA and CDR2 is FQGNSA. This CDR3 contains 13 residues. Trimming cost V 3 bases and J 6 bases, with 11 bases left between them. The DNA of the CDR3 is TGTGCCAGCAGCTTTGAAGCTTACAATGGCTACACCTTC. Its protein is CASSFEAYNGYTF.

This clonotype was seen a few times. This chain uses TRBV6-2 or TRBV6-3 with TRBJ2-1; 8 bases map to TRBD1. V shed 6 bases, J shed 5 bases, and the junction held 9 bases outside the gene matches. The CDR3 contains 15 residues. Germline values: CDR1 MNHEY, CDR2 SVGEGT. DNA of the CDR3: TGTGCCAGCAGGTCCGGGACAGGTTACGACAATGAGCAGTTCTTC. Protein product: CASRSGTGYDNEQFF.

In its sample, this clonotype was seen a few times. This chain connects TRBV12-3 or TRBV12-4 to TRBJ2-1; 10 nucleotides line up with TRBD2. The CDR3 runs 15 residues. The junction had 6 bases not matched to a gene; V was cut back by 6 bases and J by 4 bases. CDR3 coding DNA: TGTGCCAGCAGATCCCTAGCGGGGGCGTACAATGAGCAGTTCTTC. Translation: CASRSLAGAYNEQFF.

V is TRBV2 and J is TRBJ1-1, with 7 positions matching TRBD1. Germline V gene sequence: CDR1 SNHLY, CDR2 FYNNEI. J was trimmed by 10 bases and V by 6 bases; bases with no gene match: 8. The CDR3 is 12 residues long. The CDR3 reads CASRPGTAGAFF. The CDR3 region has the DNA TGTGCCAGCAGACCCGGGACAGCTGGAGCTTTCTTT.